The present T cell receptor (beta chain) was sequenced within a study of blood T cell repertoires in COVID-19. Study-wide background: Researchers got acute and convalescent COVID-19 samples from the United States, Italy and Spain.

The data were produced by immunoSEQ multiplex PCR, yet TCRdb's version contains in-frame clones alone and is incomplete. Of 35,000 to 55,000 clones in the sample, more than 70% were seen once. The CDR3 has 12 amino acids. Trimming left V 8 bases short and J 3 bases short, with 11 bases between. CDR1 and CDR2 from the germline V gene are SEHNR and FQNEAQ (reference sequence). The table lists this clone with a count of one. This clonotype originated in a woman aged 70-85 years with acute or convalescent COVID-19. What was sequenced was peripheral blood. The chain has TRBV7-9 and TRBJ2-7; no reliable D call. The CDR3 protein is CASRDLYYEQYF. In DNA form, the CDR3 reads TGTGCCAGCCGCGATCTTTACTACGAGCAGTACTTC. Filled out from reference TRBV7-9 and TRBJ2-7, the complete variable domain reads DTGVSQNPRHKITKRGQNVTFRCDPISEHNRLYWYRQTLGQGPEFLTYFQNEAQLEKSRLLSDRFSAERPKGSFSTLEIQRTEQGDSAMYLCASRDLYYEQYFGPGTRLTVT.